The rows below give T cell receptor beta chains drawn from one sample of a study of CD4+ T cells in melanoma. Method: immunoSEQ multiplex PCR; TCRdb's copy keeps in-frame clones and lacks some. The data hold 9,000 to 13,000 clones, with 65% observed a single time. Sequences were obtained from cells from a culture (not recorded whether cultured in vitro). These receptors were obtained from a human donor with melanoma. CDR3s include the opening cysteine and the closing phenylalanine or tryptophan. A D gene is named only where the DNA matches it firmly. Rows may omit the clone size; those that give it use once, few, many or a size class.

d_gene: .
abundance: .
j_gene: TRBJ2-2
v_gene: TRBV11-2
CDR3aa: CASSSSADFRNTGELFF
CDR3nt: TGTGCCAGCAGCTCCTCCGCGGATTTTAGGAACACCGGGGAGCTGTTTTTT

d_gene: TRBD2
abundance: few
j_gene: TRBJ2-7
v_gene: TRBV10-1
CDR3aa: CASSGTSGGEQYF
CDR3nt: TGCGCCAGCAGTGGGACTAGCGGGGGCGAGCAGTACTTC

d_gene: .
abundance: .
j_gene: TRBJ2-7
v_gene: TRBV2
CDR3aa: CASSSFSGVNYEQYF
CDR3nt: TGTGCCAGCAGTTCTTTCTCTGGAGTAAATTACGAGCAGTACTTC

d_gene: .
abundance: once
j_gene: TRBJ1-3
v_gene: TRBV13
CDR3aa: CASSSGKISGNTIYF
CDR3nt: TGTGCCAGCAGCTCGGGGAAGATCTCTGGAAACACCATATATTTT

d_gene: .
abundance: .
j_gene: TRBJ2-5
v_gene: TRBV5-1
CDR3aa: CASSLRGEYQETQYF
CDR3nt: TGCGCCAGCAGCTTAAGAGGGGAGTACCAAGAGACCCAGTACTTC

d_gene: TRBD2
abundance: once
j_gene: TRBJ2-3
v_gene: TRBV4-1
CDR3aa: CASSQPLATGTDTQYF
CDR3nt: TGCGCCAGCAGCCAACCACTAGCGACTGGCACAGATACGCAGTATTTT

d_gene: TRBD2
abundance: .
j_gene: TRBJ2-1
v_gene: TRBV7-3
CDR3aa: CASSRSGGDEQFF
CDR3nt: TGTGCCAGCAGTCGTAGCGGGGGCGATGAGCAGTTCTTC

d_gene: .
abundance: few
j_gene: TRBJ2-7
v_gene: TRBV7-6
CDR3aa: CASSSGPNYEQYF
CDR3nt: TGTGCCAGCAGCTCCGGCCCTAACTACGAGCAGTACTTC

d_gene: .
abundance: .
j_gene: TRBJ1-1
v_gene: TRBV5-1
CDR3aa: CASSFGRNLNTEAFF
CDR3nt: TGCGCCAGCAGCTTCGGTCGGAACTTGAACACTGAAGCTTTCTTT

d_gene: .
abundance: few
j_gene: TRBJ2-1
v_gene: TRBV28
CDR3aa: CASRRGPNEQFF
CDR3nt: TGTGCCAGCCGGAGGGGGCCCAATGAGCAGTTCTTC

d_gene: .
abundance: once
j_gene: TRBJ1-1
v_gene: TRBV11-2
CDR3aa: CASSLVRRAEAFF
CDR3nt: TGTGCCAGCAGCTTGGTACGGAGGGCTGAAGCTTTCTTT

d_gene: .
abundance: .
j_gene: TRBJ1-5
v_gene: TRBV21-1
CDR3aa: CASELRPGSNQPQHF
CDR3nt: TGTGCCAGCGAACTTCGGCCGGGGAGCAATCAGCCCCAGCATTTT

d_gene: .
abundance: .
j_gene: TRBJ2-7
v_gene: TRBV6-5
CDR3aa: CASRPRLLGVYEQYF
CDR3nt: TGTGCCAGCAGACCCCGACTTTTGGGGGTCTACGAGCAGTACTTC

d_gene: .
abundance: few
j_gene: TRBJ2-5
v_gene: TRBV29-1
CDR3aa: CSVVPRETQYF
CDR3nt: TGCAGCGTTGTCCCGAGAGAGACCCAGTACTTC

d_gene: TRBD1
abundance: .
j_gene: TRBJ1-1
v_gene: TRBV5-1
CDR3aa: CASSLALGQGGPAFF
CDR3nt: TGCGCCAGCAGCTTGGCCCTTGGACAGGGGGGCCCAGCTTTCTTT

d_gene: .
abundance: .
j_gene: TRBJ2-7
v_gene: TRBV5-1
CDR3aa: CASSFDYEQYF
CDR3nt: TGCGCCAGCAGCTTCGACTACGAGCAGTACTTC

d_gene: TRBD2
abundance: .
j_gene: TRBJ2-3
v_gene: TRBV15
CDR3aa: CATSRGIAGASTDTQYF
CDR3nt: TGTGCCACCAGCAGAGGAATAGCGGGGGCTAGCACAGATACGCAGTATTTT

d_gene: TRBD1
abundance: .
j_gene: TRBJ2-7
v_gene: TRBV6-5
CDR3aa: CASSYAADRGQGEQYF
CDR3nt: TGTGCCAGCAGTTACGCAGCGGACAGGGGGCAGGGCGAGCAGTACTTC

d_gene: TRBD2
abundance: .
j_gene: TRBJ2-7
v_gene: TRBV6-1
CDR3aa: CASRRGTSGGYEQYF
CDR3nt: TGTGCCAGCAGGCGCGGGACTAGCGGGGGTTACGAGCAGTACTTC

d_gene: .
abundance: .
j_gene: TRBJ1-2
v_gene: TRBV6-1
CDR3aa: CASSARVREGSSDF
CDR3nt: TGTGCCAGCAGTGCCCGGGTCAGAGAGGGAAGCTCGGATTTC

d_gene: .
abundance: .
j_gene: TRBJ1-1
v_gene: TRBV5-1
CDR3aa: CASSSRDIATEAFF
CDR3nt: TGCGCCAGCAGCTCCCGGGACATCGCCACTGAAGCTTTCTTT

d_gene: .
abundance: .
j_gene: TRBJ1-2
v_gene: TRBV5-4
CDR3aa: CASSFLANYGYTF
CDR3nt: TGTGCCAGCAGCTTTTTGGCTAACTATGGCTACACCTTC

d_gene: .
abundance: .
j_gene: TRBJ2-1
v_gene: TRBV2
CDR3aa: CASRDQEAINEQFF
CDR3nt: TGTGCCAGCAGGGACCAGGAGGCGATCAATGAGCAGTTCTTC

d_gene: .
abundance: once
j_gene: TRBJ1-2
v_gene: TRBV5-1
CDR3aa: CASSLRTASYGYTF
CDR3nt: TGCGCCAGCAGCTTACGGACAGCCAGCTATGGCTACACCTTC

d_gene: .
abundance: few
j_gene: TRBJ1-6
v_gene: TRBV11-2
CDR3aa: CASSLRQNSPLHF
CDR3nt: TGTGCCAGCAGCTTACGACAGAATTCACCCCTCCACTTT

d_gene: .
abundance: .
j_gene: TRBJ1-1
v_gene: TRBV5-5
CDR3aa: CASSFGANTEAFF
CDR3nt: TGTGCCAGCAGCTTTGGGGCGAACACTGAAGCTTTCTTT

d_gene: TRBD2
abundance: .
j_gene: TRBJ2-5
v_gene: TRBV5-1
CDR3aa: CASTRIAGAKETQYF
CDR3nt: TGCGCCAGCACTCGAATAGCGGGGGCCAAAGAGACCCAGTACTTC

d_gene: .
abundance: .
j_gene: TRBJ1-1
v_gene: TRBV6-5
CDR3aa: CASSYGGLGTEAFF
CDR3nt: TGTGCCAGCAGTTACGGGGGTTTGGGCACTGAAGCTTTCTTT

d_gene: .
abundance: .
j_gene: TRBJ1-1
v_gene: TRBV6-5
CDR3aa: CASSETEANTEAFF
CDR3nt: TGTGCCAGCAGTGAGACAGAGGCGAACACTGAAGCTTTCTTT

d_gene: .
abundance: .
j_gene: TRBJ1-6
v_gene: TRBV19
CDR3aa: CASSYTGITYNSPLHF
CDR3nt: TGTGCCAGTAGTTACACAGGGATCACCTATAATTCACCCCTCCACTTT

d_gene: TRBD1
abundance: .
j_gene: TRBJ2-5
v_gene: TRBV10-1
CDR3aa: CASSESLRDRENQETQYF
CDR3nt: TGCGCCAGCAGTGAGTCCCTCCGGGACAGGGAGAATCAAGAGACCCAGTACTTC